The sequence of this TCR beta chain was determined in a study of Ad26.COV2.S vaccination and SARS-CoV-2 variants. At the level of the study: Participant was drawn from the COV1001 Ad26.COV2.S trial arm. Recipients of Ad26.COV2.S got it intramuscularly, once or twice 56 days apart. Study results and limitations: The TCR breadth and depth analyses may have produced an underestimate of total T cell responses.

CDR3 length equals 13 residues. Trimming left V 3 bases short and J 5 bases short, with 10 bases between. CDR1 and CDR2 from the germline V gene are DFQATT and SNEGSKA (reference sequence). Regarding treatment: 15 to 20 received Ad26.COV2.S at low or high dose, single or two shots; roughly 5 received placebo; per-sample allocation not given. Vaccine and placebo recipients were sampled on day 63 after the first injection. TCRdb's copy holds only in-frame clones and misses some; the assay was immunoSEQ multiplex PCR. The sample shows around 300,000 clones, 86% of them seen only once. Comments on this clone: What it binds is not known.

Sample: peripheral blood, taken in a trial of Ad26.COV2.S vaccine versus placebo. This receptor was taken from a person between 18 and 59 years old who received the Ad26.COV2.S COVID-19 vaccine or a placebo. This sequence joins TRBV20-1 and TRBJ1-4; D not certain. The CDR3 region has the DNA TGCAGTGCTAGTAAGACCCAGAATGAAAAACTGTTTTTT. It specifies CSASKTQNEKLFF.